The sequence of this T cell receptor (beta chain) was determined in a study of blood T cells in healthy people across ages. Findings and caveats of the study: Percentage of naive T cells showed a strong correlation with TCR beta diversity.

Germline CDR1 and CDR2: ENHRY and SYGVKD. Losses at the gene ends were 10 bases for V and 0 bases for J; bases not matched to a gene: 11. This CDR3 comprises 15 residues. Together with a sample-barcoded 5' primer, a J-beta primer mix was included in a second PCR lasting 7 to 11 cycles. All cDNA molecules were each tagged by a template-switch adaptor with 12 random nucleotides. TCRdb redid the calling of the 5' RACE reads with MiXCR, one entry per CDR3 protein. The sample contains 1.5 million to 2 million distinct CDR3 sequences, about two fifths of which appear only once. At least ten counts were recorded for this clonotype. The target antigen is unknown. Peripheral blood from each donor was collected in a volume of about 10 milliliters.

V usage is TRBV10-3 and J usage is TRBJ1-1, with TRBD1 matching over 7 bases. The material sequenced was blood. This clonotype was obtained from a human donor in good health. The chain's CDR3 is CATQNRGGLNTEAFF. The CDR3 DNA reads as TGTGCCACCCAAAACAGGGGAGGGTTGAACACTGAAGCTTTCTTT.